The clone carrying this T cell receptor beta chain was found a few times. Only in-frame clones appear in the TCRdb table, and some are missing; sequencing was by immunoSEQ multiplex PCR. The sample contains 270,000 or so clones, approximately 89% of which appear only once. Trimming stripped 5 bases from V and 0 bases from J, with 11 bases between. Germline V gene sequence: CDR1 SNHLY, CDR2 FYNNEI. This CDR3 is 14 amino acids long. This sample was included in a study of blood T cell repertoires in COVID-19. The receptor was isolated from a woman between 18 and 29 years old who had recovered from COVID-19. The V gene is TRBV2, the J gene TRBJ2-7; tentative D call: TRBD2 (5 bases). The sequencing sample was made of PBMCs or T cells enriched from blood (not recorded which). CDR3 sequence reads: CASSNTRSSYEQYF. CDR3 sequence (DNA): TGTGCCAGCAGTAACACTAGAAGCTCCTACGAGCAGTACTTC.